These 25 T cell receptor beta chains originate from one sample sequenced in a study of cytomegalovirus exposure and HLA in healthy donors. The PCR employed 60 Vbeta primers together with 13 Jbeta primers. Sequencing was performed with immunoSEQ multiplex PCR; in TCRdb, only in-frame clones are kept and a portion is missing. The sample has approximately 76,000 clones, roughly two thirds seen once. Sequencing input: PBMCs. Receptors originate from a woman in her thirties or forties in good health and CMV-seropositive.

This clone was seen only a few times. The rearrangement uses TRBV5-4 and TRBJ2-1; 9 bases map to TRBD1. Germline-derived CDR1 and CDR2 are SGHNT and YYREEE (reference sequence). This CDR3 is 14 amino acids long. V lost 4 bases, J lost 3 bases, and 2 bases stayed unmatched. CDR3 sequence reads: CASSRDRDYNEQFF. The CDR3 nucleotides read TGTGCCAGCAGCCGGGACAGGGACTACAATGAGCAGTTCTTC.

The genes are TRBV11-2 and TRBJ1-1; possible D gene TRBD1, 5 bases. CDR1 is SGHAT, CDR2 FQNNGV, per germline. The CDR3 spans 17 residues. The V gene lost 7 bases and the J gene lost 1 base, with 22 bases spanning the gap. CDR3: CASMAGYGRIGNTEAFF. For the CDR3, the DNA is TGTGCCAGCATGGCAGGGTACGGTAGGATAGGGAACACTGAAGCTTTCTTT.

This chain connects TRBV4-1 to TRBJ2-1; 10 bases align to TRBD1. The CDR3 is 15 amino acids. Per the germline V gene, CDR1 is MGHRA and CDR2 is YSYEKL. Losses at the gene ends were 4 bases for V and 9 bases for J; bases not matched to a gene: 9. The chain's CDR3 is CASSPTGTGDGEQFF. CDR3 in DNA: TGCGCCAGCAGCCCAACCGGGACAGGGGACGGTGAGCAGTTCTTC.

The chain joins TRBV4-1 to TRBJ2-1; D is perhaps TRBD2 (5 bases). With 1 base removed from V and 3 bases from J, the gap between germline ends came to 13 bases. Germline CDR1 and CDR2: MGHRA and YSYEKL. The CDR3 consists of 16 residues. CDR3 DNA: TGCGCCAGCAGCCAAGCGGCCGGGATTATCTACAATGAGCAGTTCTTC. The encoded protein is CASSQAAGIIYNEQFF.

This clone appeared once. This chain links TRBV2 with TRBJ1-1; D may be TRBD1 (6 bases). Germline V gene lookup returns CDR1 SNHLY and CDR2 FYNNEI. Trimming shortened V by 10 bases and J by 3 bases, and 21 bases separated the two germline ends. CDR3 length: 15 residues. The DNA for the CDR3 is TGTGCCACCCATTCTGGACAGATTTCCGACACTGAAGCTTTCTTT. This encodes CATHSGQISDTEAFF.

The chain carries TRBV6-5 and TRBJ2-3; TRBD2 aligns across 7 bases. Germline V gene lookup returns CDR1 MNHEY and CDR2 SVGAGI. V trimming: 6 bases; J trimming: 2 bases; junction bases outside the gene matches: 5. The CDR3 runs to 14 residues. CDR3 nucleotide sequence: TGTGCCAGCAGCCCCGGGGGGAACACAGATACGCAGTATTTT. It specifies CASSPGGNTDTQYF.

The rearrangement links TRBV7-9 to TRBJ1-1, with unresolved D. CDR1 SEHNR and CDR2 FQNEAQ come from the germline V gene (reference sequence). This CDR3 contains 18 residues. Trimming pared 1 base from V and 0 bases from J, leaving 18 bases between. CDR3 nucleotides: TGTGCCAGCAGCTTAGAAGAAAACCTTAACCTAATGAACACTGAAGCTTTCTTT. Protein sequence: CASSLEENLNLMNTEAFF.

This chain connects TRBV28 to TRBJ2-5; TRBD2 might be the D (5 bases). In germline, CDR1 is MDHEN, CDR2 SYDVKM. This CDR3 is built from 15 residues. Trimming took off 6 bases at V and 2 bases at J, with 16 bases between the two ends. CDR3 region: CASSHTRTSQETQYF. CDR3 in DNA: TGTGCCAGCAGCCATACTAGAACCAGTCAAGAGACCCAGTACTTC.

The chain is built from TRBV7-8 and TRBJ2-1; 11 positions match TRBD2. Germline lookup yields CDR1 SGHVS and CDR2 FQNEAQ. V lost 1 base and J lost 7; bases outside the gene matches: 6. The CDR3 is made up of 16 amino acids. CDR3 sequence: CASSLELAGARNEQFF. In nucleotides, the CDR3 is TGTGCCAGCAGCTTAGAACTAGCGGGGGCAAGAAATGAGCAGTTCTTC.

The chain has TRBV5-1 and TRBJ2-5; no reliable D call. Trimming cost V 4 bases and J 0 bases, with 7 bases left between them. This CDR3 is built from 13 residues. CDR1 is SGHRS, CDR2 YFSETQ, per germline. This chain's CDR3 is CASSPFDQETQYF. CDR3 DNA sequence: TGCGCCAGCAGCCCGTTTGACCAAGAGACCCAGTACTTC.

V gene TRBV10-3 combines with J gene TRBJ2-7; 8 nucleotides agree with TRBD2. Germline V lookup: CDR1 ENHRY, CDR2 SYGVKD. The CDR3 covers 15 residues. V was clipped by 0 bases and J by 3 bases; unmatched bases: 4. CDR3 bases: TGTGCCATCAGTGAGTCCACTAGCGGCGACTACGAGCAGTACTTC. Translated, it gives CAISESTSGDYEQYF.

This chain joins TRBV6-5 and TRBJ2-1; D call uncertain. The CDR3 extends over 13 amino acids. Per germline, CDR1 MNHEY and CDR2 SVGAGI. The ends were cut back, 6 bases at V and 0 bases at J, with 6 bases in the middle. CDR3 DNA sequence: TGTGCCAGCAGGACTTACTCCTACAATGAGCAGTTCTTC. The encoded protein is CASRTYSYNEQFF.

In this sample, this clone is medium-sized. V is TRBV6-4 and J is TRBJ1-1; weak D call: TRBD1 (5 bases). The V end lost 3 bases, the J end lost 3 bases, and 17 bases lay between the germline ends. This CDR3 has 16 residues. CDR1 and CDR2 (germline): MRHNA, SNTAGT. The DNA of the CDR3 is TGTGCCAGCAGTGAGATGGAGGGGCTGGCGGACACTGAAGCTTTCTTT. It codes for CASSEMEGLADTEAFF.

This sequence joins TRBV4-1 and TRBJ2-5; a possible D gene is TRBD2 (6 bases). Germline V CDR1 and CDR2: MGHRA, YSYEKL. V lost 3 bases, J lost 5 bases, and 25 bases lay in between. This CDR3 has 18 amino acids. In DNA, the CDR3 is TGCGCCAGCAGCCAGACGGAGGTGAAGCTCTCGGGGGTGGAGACCCAGTACTTC. It encodes CASSQTEVKLSGVETQYF.

The genes are TRBV25-1 and TRBJ1-4, with D perhaps TRBD1 (5 bases). The CDR3 loop spans 15 amino acids. The V gene's germline CDR1 is MGHDK and CDR2 SYGVNS. The V and J ends lost 1 base and 6 bases respectively, with 12 bases between them. CDR3 in DNA: TGTGCCAGCAGTGAATTCGGGGGGGTGGATGAAAAACTGTTTTTT. This sequence encodes CASSEFGGVDEKLFF.

In this sample, this clone turned up many times. The chain joins TRBV6-1 to TRBJ2-2; 7 bases align to TRBD2. CDR3 size: 15 residues. The junction had 5 bases not matched to a gene; V was cut back by 6 bases and J by 1 base. CDR1 MNHNS and CDR2 SASEGT come from the germline V gene. The chain's CDR3 is CASRFSSGNTGELFF. Written as DNA, the CDR3 is TGTGCCAGCAGGTTCTCTAGCGGGAACACCGGGGAGCTGTTTTTT.

The gene calls are TRBV4-3 and TRBJ1-2, with a possible D match to TRBD1 (6 bases). The CDR3 is 15 amino acids. V was clipped by 0 bases and J by 2 bases, with 10 bases between them. Germline CDR1 reads LGHNA; CDR2 reads YSLEER. CDR3 DNA: TGCGCCAGCAGCCAAGACGCCAGGGGAAACTATGGCTACACCTTC. It is translated as CASSQDARGNYGYTF.

The chain uses TRBV19 and TRBJ1-4; 8 nucleotides agree with TRBD1. V shed 10 bases, J shed 6 bases, and the junction held 13 bases outside the gene matches. From germline, CDR1 is LNHDA and CDR2 SQIVND (reference sequence). The CDR3 consists of 15 residues. CDR3 coding DNA: TGTGCCACTACCCACCGGACAGGGAGGGATGAAAAACTGTTTTTT. It yields the protein CATTHRTGRDEKLFF.

This rearrangement joins TRBV5-4 to TRBJ2-7, with 9 nucleotides matching TRBD1. The CDR3 is 15 amino acids. V trimming: 3 bases; J trimming: 0 bases; junction bases outside the gene matches: 4. CDR1 is SGHNT and CDR2 is YYREEE in the germline V gene (reference sequence). The CDR3 loop reads CASSSGQGLSYEQYF. For the CDR3, the DNA is TGTGCCAGCAGCTCCGGACAGGGGCTCTCCTACGAGCAGTACTTC. Based on the CDR3 plus reference TRBV5-4 and TRBJ2-7, the full variable domain is ETGVTQSPTHLIKTRGQQVTLRCSSQSGHNTVSWYQQALGQGPQFIFQYYREEENGRGNFPPRFSGLQFPNYSSELNVNALELDDSALYLCASSSGQGLSYEQYFGPGTRLTVT.

This clone was picked up one time. The CDR3 is CASSMGTPGIYEQYF. As DNA, the CDR3 is TGTGCCAGTAGTATGGGCACCCCGGGGATCTACGAGCAGTACTTC. The chain is built from TRBV19 and TRBJ2-7; tentative D call: TRBD2 (5 bases). Per germline, CDR1 LNHDA and CDR2 SQIVND (reference sequence). V lost 3 bases, J lost 3 bases, and 15 bases lay in between. CDR3 length: 15 residues.

This sequence joins TRBV11-2 and TRBJ1-5; D gene uncertain. There are 17 residues in the CDR3. The germline V gene has CDR1 SGHAT and CDR2 FQNNGV. Trimming pared 1 base from V and 1 base from J, leaving 14 bases between. The CDR3 spells CASSLVSTRRSNQPQHF. CDR3 bases: TGTGCCAGCAGCTTAGTATCTACCCGGCGGAGCAATCAGCCCCAGCATTTT. The full variable domain, its missing parts supplied by reference TRBV11-2 and TRBJ1-5, is EAGVAQSPRYKIIEKRQSVAFWCNPISGHATLYWYQQILGQGPKLLIQFQNNGVVDDSQLPKDRFSAERLKGVDSTLKIQPAKLEDSAVYLCASSLVSTRRSNQPQHFGDGTRLSIL.

The chain links TRBV29-1 to TRBJ1-5; 7 bases match TRBD1. V lost 6 bases to trimming and J lost 0 bases; unmatched junction nucleotides: 5. The CDR3 is 14 amino acids. CDR1 and CDR2 (germline): SQVTM, ANQGSEA. The CDR3 sequence: CSVGTANSNQPQHF. The CDR3 nucleotides are TGCAGCGTAGGGACAGCTAATAGCAATCAGCCCCAGCATTTT.

The chain links TRBV9 to TRBJ1-1, with D possibly being TRBD1 (6 bases). Germline CDR1 is SGDLS and CDR2 is YYNGEE. The V end was cut by 4 bases, the J end by 1 base, with 11 bases between. This CDR3 region has 14 residues. The CDR3 sequence is CASSLGQQNTEAFF. CDR3 DNA sequence: TGTGCCAGCAGCTTAGGACAGCAGAACACTGAAGCTTTCTTT.

This chain connects TRBV28 to TRBJ1-3, with 7 bases identical to TRBD1. The CDR3 extends over 17 amino acids. V was pared by 2 bases and J by 4 bases, with 11 bases of the junction left unmatched. Germline V gene data show CDR1 as MDHEN and CDR2 as SYDVKM. The CDR3 DNA follows: TGTGCCAGCAGTTTACCCCTCAACAGGGGAACCGGAAACACCATATATTTT. This gives the protein CASSLPLNRGTGNTIYF.

The CDR3 region is CANPQRRVPSGNQPQHF. The DNA of the CDR3 is TGCGCCAACCCCCAACGCCGGGTCCCTTCGGGAAATCAGCCCCAGCATTTT. This sequence joins TRBV10-1 and TRBJ1-5; D not certain. With 10 bases removed from V and 4 bases from J, the gap between germline ends came to 26 bases. The CDR3 is made up of 17 amino acids. Germline CDR1 and CDR2: WNHNN and SYGVQD (reference sequence).